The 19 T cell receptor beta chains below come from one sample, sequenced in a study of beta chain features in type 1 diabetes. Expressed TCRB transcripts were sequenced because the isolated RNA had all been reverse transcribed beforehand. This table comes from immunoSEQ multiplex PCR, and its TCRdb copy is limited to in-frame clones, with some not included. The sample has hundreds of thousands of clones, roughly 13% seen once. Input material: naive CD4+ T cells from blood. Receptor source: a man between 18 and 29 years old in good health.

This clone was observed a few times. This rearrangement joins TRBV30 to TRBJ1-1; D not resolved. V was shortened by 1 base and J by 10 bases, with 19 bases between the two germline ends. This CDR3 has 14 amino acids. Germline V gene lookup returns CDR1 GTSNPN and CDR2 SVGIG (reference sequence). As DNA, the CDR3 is TGTGCCTGGAGTGCAAACCCCGGGGTAGTGGGAGCTTTCTTT. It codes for CAWSANPGVVGAFF.

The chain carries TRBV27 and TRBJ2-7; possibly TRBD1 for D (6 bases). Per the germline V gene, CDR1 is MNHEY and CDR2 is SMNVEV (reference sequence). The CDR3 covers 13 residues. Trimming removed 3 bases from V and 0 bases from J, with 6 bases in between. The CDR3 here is CASSLDSSYEQYF. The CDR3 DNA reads TGTGCCAGCAGTTTGGACAGCTCCTACGAGCAGTACTTC.

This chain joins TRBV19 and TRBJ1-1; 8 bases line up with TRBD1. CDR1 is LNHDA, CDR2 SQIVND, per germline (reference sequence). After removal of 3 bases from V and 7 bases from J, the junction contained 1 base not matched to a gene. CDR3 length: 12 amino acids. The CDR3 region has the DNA TGTGCCAGTAGTATTACAGGGGGTGAAGCTTTCTTT. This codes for CASSITGGEAFF.

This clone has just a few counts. The CDR3 DNA sequence: TGCGCCAGCAGCCAAGGTCCTACAGCGGAAATACCCCTCCACTTT. Protein sequence: CASSQGPTAEIPLHF. The rearrangement uses TRBV4-3 and TRBJ1-6; D uncertain. The ends were cut back, 1 base at V and 12 bases at J, with 16 bases in the middle. CDR3 length equals 15 residues. The germline gives CDR1 LGHNA, CDR2 YSLEER.

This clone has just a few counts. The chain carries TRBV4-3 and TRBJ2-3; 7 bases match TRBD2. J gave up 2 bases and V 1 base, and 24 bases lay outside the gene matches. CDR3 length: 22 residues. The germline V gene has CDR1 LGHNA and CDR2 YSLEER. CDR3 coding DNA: TGCGCCAGCAGCCAAGCGAATTTAGGGGCTAGCGGTACTCGCTTGCCCACAGATACGCAGTATTTT. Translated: CASSQANLGASGTRLPTDTQYF.

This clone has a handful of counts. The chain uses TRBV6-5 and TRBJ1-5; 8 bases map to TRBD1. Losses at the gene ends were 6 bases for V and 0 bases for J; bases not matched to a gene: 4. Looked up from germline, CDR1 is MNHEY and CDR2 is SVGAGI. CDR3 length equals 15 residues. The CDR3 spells CASSDRGHSNQPQHF. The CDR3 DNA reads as TGTGCCAGCAGCGACAGGGGACATAGCAATCAGCCCCAGCATTTT.

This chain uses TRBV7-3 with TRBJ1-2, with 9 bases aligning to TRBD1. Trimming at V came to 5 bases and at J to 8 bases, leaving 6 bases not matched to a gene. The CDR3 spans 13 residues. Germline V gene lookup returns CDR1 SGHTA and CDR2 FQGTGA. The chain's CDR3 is CASSPTGGWGYTF. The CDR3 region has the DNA TGTGCCAGCAGCCCCACAGGGGGCTGGGGCTACACCTTC.

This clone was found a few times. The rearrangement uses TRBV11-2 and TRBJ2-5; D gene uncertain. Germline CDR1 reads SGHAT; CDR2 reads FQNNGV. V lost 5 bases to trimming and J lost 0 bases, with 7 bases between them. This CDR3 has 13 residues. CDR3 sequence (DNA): TGTGCCAGCAGCGGTACAGACCAAGAGACCCAGTACTTC. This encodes CASSGTDQETQYF.

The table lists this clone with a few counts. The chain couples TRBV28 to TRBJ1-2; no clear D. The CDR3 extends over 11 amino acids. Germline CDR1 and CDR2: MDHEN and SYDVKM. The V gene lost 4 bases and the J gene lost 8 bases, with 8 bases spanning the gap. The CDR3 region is CASSSLRGYTF. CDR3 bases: TGTGCCAGCAGTTCTCTGAGGGGCTACACCTTC.

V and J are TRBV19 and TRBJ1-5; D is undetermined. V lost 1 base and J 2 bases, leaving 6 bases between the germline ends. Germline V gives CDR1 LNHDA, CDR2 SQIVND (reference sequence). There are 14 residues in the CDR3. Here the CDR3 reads CASSIGVGNQPQHF. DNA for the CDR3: TGTGCCAGTAGTATAGGAGTCGGCAATCAGCCCCAGCATTTT.

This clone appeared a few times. The CDR3 bases are TGTGCCAGCAGTGAGGAAGGGGGACGGAATTACGAGCAGTACTTC. Residues: CASSEEGGRNYEQYF. The genes are TRBV28 and TRBJ2-7; possible D gene TRBD1, 6 bases. The CDR3 covers 15 residues. Trimming took 5 bases from V and 4 from J, leaving 18 bases between them. Germline CDR1 MDHEN, CDR2 SYDVKM.

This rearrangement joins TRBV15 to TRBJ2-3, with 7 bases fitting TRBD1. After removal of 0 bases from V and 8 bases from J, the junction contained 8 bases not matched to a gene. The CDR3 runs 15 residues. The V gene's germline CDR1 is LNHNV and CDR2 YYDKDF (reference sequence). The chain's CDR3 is CATSRDTGAASTQYF. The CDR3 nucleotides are TGTGCCACCAGCAGAGATACAGGGGCGGCCTCTACGCAGTATTTT.

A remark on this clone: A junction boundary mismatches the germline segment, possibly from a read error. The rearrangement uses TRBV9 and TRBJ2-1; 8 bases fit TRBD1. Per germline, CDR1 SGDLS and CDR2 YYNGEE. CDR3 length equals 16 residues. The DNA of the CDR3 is TGTGCCAGCACCGTAGAAGGGACAGGCCTCTACAATGAGCAGTTCTTC. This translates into CASTVEGTGLYNEQFF.

CDR3 bases: TGTGCCAGCAGCTTAAGGGCCCCTAGCGCCAGCTCCTACAATGAGCAGTTCTTC. Its protein product is CASSLRAPSASSYNEQFF. V usage is TRBV7-2 and J usage is TRBJ2-1, with TRBD2 as a possible D gene (6 bases). The CDR3 is 18 residues long. Germline V gene data show CDR1 as SGHTA and CDR2 as FQGNSA. V was clipped by 2 bases and J by 0 bases, with 17 bases between them. Supplemented by reference TRBV7-2 and TRBJ2-1, the full variable domain reads GAGVSQSPSNKVTEKGKDVELRCDPISGHTALYWYRQSLGQGLEFLIYFQGNSAPDKSGLPSDRFSAERTGGSVSTLTIQRTQQEDSAVYLCASSLRAPSASSYNEQFFGPGTRLTVL.

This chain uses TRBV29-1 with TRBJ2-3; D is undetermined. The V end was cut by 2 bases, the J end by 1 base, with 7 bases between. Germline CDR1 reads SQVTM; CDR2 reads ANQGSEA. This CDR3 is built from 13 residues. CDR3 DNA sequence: TGCAGCGTTGAAACGGTCGGCACAGATACGCAGTATTTT. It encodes CSVETVGTDTQYF.

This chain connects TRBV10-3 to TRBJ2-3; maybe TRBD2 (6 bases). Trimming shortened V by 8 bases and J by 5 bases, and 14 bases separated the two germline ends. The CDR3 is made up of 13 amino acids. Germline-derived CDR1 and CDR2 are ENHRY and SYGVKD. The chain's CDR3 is CAIVGQEGDTQYF. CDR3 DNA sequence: TGTGCCATCGTCGGGCAGGAGGGAGATACGCAGTATTTT.

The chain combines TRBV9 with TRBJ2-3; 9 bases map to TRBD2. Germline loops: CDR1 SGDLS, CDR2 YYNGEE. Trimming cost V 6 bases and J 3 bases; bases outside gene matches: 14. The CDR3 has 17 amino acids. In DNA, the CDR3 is TGTGCCAGCACCGAGGGGTCGGCTAGCGGGATGACAGATACGCAGTATTTT. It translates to CASTEGSASGMTDTQYF.

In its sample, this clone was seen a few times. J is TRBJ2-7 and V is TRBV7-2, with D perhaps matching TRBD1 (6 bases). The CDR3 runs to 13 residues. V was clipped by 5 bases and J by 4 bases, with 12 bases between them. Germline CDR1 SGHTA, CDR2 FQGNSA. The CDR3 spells CASSDKQGYEQYF. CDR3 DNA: TGTGCCAGCAGCGACAAACAGGGTTACGAGCAGTACTTC.

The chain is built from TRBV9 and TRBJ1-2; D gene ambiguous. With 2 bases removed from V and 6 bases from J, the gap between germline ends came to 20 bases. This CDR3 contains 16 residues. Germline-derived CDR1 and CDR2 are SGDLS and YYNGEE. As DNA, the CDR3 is TGTGCCAGCAGCGTTGCAAAACGGGCGGGGTTCGATGGCTACACCTTC. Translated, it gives CASSVAKRAGFDGYTF.